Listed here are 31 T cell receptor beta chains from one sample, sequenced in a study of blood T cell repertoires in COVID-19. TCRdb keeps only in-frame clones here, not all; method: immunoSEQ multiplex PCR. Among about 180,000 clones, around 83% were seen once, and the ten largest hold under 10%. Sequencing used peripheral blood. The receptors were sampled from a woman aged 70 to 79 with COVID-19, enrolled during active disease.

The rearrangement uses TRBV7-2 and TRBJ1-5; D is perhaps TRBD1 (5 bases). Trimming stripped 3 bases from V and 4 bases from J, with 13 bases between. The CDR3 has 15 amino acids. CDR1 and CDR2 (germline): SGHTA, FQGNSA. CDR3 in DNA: TGTGCCAGCAGCTTTCAGTTCGGGACTAATCAGCCCCAGCATTTT. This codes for CASSFQFGTNQPQHF.

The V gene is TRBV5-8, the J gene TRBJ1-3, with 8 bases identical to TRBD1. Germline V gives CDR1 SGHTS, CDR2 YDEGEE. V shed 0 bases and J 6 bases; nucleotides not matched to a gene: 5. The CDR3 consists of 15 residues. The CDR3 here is CASSLGQGNLNTIYF. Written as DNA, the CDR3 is TGTGCCAGCAGCTTGGGACAGGGGAACCTAAACACCATATATTTT.

As DNA, the CDR3 is TGTGCCAGCAGCTTAGTCGACAGGAGCTCCTACAATGAGCAGTTCTTC. It specifies CASSLVDRSSYNEQFF. This chain links TRBV7-9 with TRBJ2-1; perhaps TRBD1 as D (6 bases). V shed 1 base and J shed 0 bases, with 10 bases lying between them. From germline, CDR1 is SEHNR and CDR2 FQNEAQ (reference sequence). This CDR3 is 16 amino acids long.

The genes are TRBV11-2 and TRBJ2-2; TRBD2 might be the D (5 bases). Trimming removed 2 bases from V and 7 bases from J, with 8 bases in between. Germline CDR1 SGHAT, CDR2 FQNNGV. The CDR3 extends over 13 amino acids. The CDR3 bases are TGTGCCAGCAGCTTACTCCGGGACGGGGAGCTGTTTTTT. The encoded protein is CASSLLRDGELFF.

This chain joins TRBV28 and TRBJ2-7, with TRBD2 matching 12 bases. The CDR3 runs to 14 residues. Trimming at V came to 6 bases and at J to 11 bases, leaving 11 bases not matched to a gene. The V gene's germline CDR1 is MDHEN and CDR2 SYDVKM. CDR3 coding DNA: TGTGCCAGCAGGCCTTCTAGCGGGAGGGTTAAGGAGTACTTC. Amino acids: CASRPSSGRVKEYF.

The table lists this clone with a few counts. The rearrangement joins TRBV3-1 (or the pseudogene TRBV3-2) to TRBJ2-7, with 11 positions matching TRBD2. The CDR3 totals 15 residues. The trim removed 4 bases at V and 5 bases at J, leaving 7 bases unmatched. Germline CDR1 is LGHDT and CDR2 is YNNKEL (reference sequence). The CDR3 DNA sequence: TGTGCCAGCAGCCGGTGGGTAGCGGGAGGGGACGAGCAGTACTTC. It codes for CASSRWVAGGDEQYF.

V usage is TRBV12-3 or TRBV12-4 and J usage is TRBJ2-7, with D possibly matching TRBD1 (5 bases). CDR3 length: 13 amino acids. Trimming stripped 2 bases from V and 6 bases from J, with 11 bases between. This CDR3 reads CASSLKGPGEQYF. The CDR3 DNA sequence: TGTGCCAGCAGTTTAAAGGGGCCAGGCGAGCAGTACTTC.

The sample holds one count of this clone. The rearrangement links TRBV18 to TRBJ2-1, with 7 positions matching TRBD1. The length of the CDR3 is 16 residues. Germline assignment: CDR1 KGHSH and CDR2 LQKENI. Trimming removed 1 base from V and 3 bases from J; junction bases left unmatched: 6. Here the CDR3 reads CASSPLEQGRYNEQFF. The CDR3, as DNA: TGTGCCAGCTCACCACTCGAACAGGGGCGCTACAATGAGCAGTTCTTC. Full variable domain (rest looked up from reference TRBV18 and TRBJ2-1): NAGVMQNPRHLVRRRGQEARLRCSPMKGHSHVYWYRQLPEEGLKFMVYLQKENIIDESGMPKERFSAEFPKEGPSILRIQQVVRGDSAAYFCASSPLEQGRYNEQFFGPGTRLTVL.

CDR3 residues: CAWSSGTGGGNSPLHF. The CDR3 coding sequence is TGTGCCTGGAGTTCCGGGACAGGGGGTGGTAATTCACCCCTCCACTTT. The chain employs TRBV30 and TRBJ1-6; 11 positions agree with TRBD1. This CDR3 has 16 amino acids. Germline V gene lookup returns CDR1 GTSNPN and CDR2 SVGIG (reference sequence). With V trimmed by 2 bases and J by 6 bases, 6 bases remained unmatched.

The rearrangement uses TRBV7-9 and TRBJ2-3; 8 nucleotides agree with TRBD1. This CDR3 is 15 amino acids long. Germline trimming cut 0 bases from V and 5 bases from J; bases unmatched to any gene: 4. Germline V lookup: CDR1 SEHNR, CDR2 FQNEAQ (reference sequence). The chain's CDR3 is CASSLARGQIDTQYF. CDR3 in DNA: TGTGCCAGCAGCTTAGCCAGGGGGCAAATAGATACGCAGTATTTT.

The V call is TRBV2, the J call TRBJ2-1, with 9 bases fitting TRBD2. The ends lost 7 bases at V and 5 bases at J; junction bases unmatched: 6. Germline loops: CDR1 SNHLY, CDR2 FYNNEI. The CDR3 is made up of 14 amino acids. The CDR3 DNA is TGTGCCAGCAAATGGGCGGGAGGGCACAATGAGCAGTTCTTC. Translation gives CASKWAGGHNEQFF. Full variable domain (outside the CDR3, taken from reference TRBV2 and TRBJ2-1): EPEVTQTPSHQVTQMGQEVILRCVPISNHLYFYWYRQILGQKVEFLVSFYNNEISEKSEIFDDQFSVERPDGSNFTLKIRSTKLEDSAMYFCASKWAGGHNEQFFGPGTRLTVL.

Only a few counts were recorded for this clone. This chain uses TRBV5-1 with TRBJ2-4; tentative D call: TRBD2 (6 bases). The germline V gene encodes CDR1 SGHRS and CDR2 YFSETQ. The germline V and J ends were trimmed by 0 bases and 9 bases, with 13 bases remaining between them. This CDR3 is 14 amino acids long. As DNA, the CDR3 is TGCGCCAGCAGCTTGGAAGGAGGGAACGGCATTCAGTACTTC. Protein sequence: CASSLEGGNGIQYF. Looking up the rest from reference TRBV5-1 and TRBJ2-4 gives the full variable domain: KAGVTQTPRYLIKTRGQQVTLSCSPISGHRSVSWYQQTPGQGLQFLFEYFSETQRNKGNFPGRFSGRQFSNSRSEMNVSTLELGDSALYLCASSLEGGNGIQYFGAGTRLSVL.

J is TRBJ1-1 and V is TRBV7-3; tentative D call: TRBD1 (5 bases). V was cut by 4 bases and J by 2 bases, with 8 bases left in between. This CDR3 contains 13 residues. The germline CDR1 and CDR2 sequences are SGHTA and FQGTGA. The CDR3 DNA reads TGTGCCAGCAGCTCAGGGTTTAACACTGAAGCTTTCTTT. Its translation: CASSSGFNTEAFF.

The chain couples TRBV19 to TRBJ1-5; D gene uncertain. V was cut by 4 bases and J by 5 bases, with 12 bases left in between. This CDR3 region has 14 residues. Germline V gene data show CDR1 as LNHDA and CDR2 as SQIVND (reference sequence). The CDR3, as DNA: TGTGCCAGTAGTACGCCCCCAAGCTATCAGCCCCAGCATTTT. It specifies CASSTPPSYQPQHF. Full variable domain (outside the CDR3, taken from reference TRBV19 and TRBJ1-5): DGGITQSPKYLFRKEGQNVTLSCEQNLNHDAMYWYRQDPGQGLRLIYYSQIVNDFQKGDIAEGYSVSREKKESFPLTVTSAQKNPTAFYLCASSTPPSYQPQHFGDGTRLSIL.

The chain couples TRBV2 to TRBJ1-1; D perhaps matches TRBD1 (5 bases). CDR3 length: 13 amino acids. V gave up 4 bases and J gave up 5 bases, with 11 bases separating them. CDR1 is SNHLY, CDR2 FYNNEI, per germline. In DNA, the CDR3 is TGTGCCAGCAGTGGAGAGGGGAGGACTGAAGCTTTCTTT. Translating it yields CASSGEGRTEAFF.

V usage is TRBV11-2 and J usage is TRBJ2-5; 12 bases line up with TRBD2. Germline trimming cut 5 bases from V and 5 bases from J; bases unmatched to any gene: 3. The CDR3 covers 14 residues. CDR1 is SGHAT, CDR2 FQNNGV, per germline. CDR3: CASSPTSGRETQYF. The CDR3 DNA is TGTGCCAGCAGCCCCACTAGCGGGAGGGAGACCCAGTACTTC.

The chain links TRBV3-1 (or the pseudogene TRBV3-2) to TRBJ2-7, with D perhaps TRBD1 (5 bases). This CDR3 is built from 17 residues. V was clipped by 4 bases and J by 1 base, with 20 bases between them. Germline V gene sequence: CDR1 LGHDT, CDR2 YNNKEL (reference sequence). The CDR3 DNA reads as TGTGCCAGCAGCCCCCTCCTAGGGCTTGGACAATCCTACGAGCAGTACTTC. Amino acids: CASSPLLGLGQSYEQYF.

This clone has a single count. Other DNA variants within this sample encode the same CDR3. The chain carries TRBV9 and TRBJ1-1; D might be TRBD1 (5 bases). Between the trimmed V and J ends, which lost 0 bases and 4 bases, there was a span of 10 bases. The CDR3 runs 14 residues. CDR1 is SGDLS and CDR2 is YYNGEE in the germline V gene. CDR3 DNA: TGTGCCAGCAGCGTAGCTGGGGGGTCCACTGAAGCTTTCTTT. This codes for CASSVAGGSTEAFF.

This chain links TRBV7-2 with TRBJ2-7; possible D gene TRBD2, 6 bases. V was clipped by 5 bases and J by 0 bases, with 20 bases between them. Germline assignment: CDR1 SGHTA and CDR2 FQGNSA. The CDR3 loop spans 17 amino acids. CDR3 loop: CASSPYALRGGSYEQYF. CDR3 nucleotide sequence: TGTGCCAGCAGCCCGTATGCTTTGCGGGGAGGCTCCTACGAGCAGTACTTC.

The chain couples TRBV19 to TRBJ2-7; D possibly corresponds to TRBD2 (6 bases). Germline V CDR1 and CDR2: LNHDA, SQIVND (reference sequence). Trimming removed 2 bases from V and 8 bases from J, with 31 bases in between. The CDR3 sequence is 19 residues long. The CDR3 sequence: CASSISTGRDSTAARKQYF. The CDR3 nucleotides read TGTGCCAGTAGTATATCCACGGGAAGGGACTCCACGGCGGCTCGGAAGCAGTACTTC.

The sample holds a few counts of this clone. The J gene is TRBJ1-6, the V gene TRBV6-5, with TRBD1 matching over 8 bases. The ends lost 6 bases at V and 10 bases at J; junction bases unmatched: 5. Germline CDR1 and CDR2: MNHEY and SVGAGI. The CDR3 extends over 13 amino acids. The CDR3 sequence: CASRTGEESPLHF. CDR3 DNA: TGTGCCAGCAGGACAGGGGAGGAATCACCCCTCCACTTT.

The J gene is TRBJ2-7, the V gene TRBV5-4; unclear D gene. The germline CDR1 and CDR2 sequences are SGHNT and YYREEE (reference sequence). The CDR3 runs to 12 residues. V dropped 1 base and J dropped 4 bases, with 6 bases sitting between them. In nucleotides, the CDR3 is TGTGCCAGCAGCTTGCCCGGGTACGAGCAGTACTTC. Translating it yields CASSLPGYEQYF.

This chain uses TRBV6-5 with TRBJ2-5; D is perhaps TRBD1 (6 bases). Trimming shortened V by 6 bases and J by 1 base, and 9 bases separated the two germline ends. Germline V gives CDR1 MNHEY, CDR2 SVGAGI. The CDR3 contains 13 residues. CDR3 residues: CASSPTGQETQYF. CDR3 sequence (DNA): TGTGCCAGCAGCCCGACAGGCCAAGAGACCCAGTACTTC.

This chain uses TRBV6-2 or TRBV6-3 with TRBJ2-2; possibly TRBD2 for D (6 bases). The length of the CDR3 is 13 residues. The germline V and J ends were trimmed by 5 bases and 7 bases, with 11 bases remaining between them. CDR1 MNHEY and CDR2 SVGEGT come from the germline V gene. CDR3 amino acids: CASSPRGFGELFF. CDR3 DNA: TGTGCCAGCAGTCCGCGGGGCTTCGGGGAGCTGTTTTTT.

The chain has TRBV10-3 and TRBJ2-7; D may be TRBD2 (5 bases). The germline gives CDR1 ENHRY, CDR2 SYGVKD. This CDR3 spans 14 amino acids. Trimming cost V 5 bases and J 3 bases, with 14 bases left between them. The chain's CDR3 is CAISNYNGNYEQYF. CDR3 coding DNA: TGTGCCATCAGTAACTACAACGGGAACTACGAGCAGTACTTC.

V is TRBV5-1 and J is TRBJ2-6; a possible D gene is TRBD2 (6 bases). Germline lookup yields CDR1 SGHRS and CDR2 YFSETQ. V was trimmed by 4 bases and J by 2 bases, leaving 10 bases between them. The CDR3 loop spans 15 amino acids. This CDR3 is CASSGTLPGANVLTF. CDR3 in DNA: TGCGCCAGCAGCGGGACTTTGCCTGGGGCCAACGTCCTGACTTTC.

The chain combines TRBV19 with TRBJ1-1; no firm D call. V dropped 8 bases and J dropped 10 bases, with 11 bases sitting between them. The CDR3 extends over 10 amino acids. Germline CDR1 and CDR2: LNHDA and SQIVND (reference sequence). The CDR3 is CASRVEVAFF. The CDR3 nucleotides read TGTGCCAGTCGAGTTGAGGTAGCTTTCTTT.

The CDR3 spells CSASHQGGDRSPLHF. The CDR3 DNA follows: TGCAGTGCTAGTCATCAGGGAGGTGATCGATCACCCCTCCACTTT. The chain joins TRBV20-1 to TRBJ1-6, with D perhaps TRBD1 (5 bases). Germline lookup yields CDR1 DFQATT and CDR2 SNEGSKA (reference sequence). V gave up 3 bases and J gave up 10 bases, with 19 bases separating them. This CDR3 has 15 amino acids.

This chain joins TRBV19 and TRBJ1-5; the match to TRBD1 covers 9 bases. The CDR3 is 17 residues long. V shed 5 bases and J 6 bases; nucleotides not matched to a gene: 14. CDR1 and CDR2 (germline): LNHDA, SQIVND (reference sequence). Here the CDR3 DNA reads TGTGCCAGTAGTCTTCGGTGGAAACAGGGGGCTGGTCAGCCCCAGCATTTT. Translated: CASSLRWKQGAGQPQHF.

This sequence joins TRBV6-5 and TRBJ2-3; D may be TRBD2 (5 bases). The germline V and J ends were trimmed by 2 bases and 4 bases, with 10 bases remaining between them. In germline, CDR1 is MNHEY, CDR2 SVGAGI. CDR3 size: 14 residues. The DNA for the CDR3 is TGTGCCAGCAGTTACGGGAGAGAGGCAGATACGCAGTATTTT. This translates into CASSYGREADTQYF.

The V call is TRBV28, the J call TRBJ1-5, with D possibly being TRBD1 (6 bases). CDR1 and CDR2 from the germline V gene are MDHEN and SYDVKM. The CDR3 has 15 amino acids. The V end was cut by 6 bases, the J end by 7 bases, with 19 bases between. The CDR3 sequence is CASSPGNRAGQPQHF. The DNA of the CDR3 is TGTGCCAGCAGCCCGGGAAACAGGGCGGGCCAGCCCCAGCATTTT.